This T cell receptor beta chain was recorded in a study of blood T cell repertoires in COVID-19. Background on the study: Sample material is recorded as cDNA or gDNA derived from T cells, B-cell-depleted T cells, or PBMCs.

Enrolment of Seattle patients took place during active infection, and they were followed longitudinally. This table comes from immunoSEQ multiplex PCR, and its TCRdb copy is limited to in-frame clones, with some not included. The repertoire holds more than 300,000 clones, with 85% to 90% as singletons. V shed 6 bases and J shed 0 bases, with 11 bases lying between them. CDR1 MRHNA and CDR2 SNTAGT come from the germline V gene. This CDR3 is 14 amino acids long. The rearrangement joins TRBV6-4 to TRBJ1-1; tentatively, D is TRBD1 (6 bases). This TCR was recovered from a woman between 35 and 50 years old with COVID-19, enrolled during active disease. Source material: peripheral blood. The CDR3 sequence is CASREQGMNTEAFF. The CDR3 DNA is TGTGCCAGCAGGGAACAGGGTATGAACACTGAAGCTTTCTTT.